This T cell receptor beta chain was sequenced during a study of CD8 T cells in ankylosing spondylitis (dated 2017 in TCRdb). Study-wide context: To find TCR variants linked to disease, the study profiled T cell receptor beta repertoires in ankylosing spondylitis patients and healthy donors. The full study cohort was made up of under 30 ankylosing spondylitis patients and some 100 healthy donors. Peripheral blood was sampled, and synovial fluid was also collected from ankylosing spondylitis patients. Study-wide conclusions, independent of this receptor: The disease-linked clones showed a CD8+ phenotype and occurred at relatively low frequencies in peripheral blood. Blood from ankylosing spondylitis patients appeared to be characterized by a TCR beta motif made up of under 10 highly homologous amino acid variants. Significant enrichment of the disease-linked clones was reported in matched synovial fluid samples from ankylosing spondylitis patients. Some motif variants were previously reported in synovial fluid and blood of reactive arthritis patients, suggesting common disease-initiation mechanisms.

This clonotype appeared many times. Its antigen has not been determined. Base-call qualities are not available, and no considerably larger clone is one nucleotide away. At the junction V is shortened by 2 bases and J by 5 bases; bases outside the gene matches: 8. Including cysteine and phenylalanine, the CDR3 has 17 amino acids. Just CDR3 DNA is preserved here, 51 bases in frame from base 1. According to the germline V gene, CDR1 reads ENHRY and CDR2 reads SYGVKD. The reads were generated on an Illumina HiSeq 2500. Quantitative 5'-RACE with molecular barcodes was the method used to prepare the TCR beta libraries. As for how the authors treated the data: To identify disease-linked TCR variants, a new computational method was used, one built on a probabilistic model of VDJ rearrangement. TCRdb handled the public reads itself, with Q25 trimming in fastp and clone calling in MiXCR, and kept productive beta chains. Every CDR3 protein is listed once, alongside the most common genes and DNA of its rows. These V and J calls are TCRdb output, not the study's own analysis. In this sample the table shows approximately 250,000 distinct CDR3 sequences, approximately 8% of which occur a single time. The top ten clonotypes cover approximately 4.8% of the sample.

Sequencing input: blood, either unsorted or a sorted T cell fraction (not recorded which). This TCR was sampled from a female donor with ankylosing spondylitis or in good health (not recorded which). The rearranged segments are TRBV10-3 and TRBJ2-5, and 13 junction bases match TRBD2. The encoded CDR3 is CAISEPGLAGSGETQYF. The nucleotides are TGTGCCATCAGTGAGCCGGGACTAGCGGGATCCGGGGAGACCCAGTACTTC.